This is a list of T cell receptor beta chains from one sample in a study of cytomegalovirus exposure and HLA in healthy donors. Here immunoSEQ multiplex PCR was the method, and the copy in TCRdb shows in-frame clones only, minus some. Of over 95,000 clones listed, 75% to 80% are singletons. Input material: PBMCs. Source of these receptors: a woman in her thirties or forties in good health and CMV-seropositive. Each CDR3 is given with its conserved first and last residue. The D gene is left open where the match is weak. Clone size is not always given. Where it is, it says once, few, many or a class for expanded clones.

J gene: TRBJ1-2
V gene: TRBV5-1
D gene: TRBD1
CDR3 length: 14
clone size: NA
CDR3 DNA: TGCGCCAGCAGGGGGGGACAGGAACACTATGGCTACACCTTC
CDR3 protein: CASRGGQEHYGYTF

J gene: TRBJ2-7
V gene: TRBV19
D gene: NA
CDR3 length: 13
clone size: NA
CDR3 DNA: TGTGCCAGTAGTATAAGAGGAGTCTCCGAGCAGTACTTC
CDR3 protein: CASSIRGVSEQYF

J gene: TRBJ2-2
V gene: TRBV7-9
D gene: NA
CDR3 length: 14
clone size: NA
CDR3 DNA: TGTGCCAGCAGCTCGCAGGGATCCACCGGGGAGCTGTTTTTT
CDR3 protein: CASSSQGSTGELFF

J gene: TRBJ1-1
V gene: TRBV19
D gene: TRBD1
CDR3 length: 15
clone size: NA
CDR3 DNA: TGTGCCAGTACTGGACAGGGAGCCTATAACACTGAAGCTTTCTTT
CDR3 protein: CASTGQGAYNTEAFF

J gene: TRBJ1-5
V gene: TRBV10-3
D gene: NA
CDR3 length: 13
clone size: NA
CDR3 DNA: TGTGCCATCAGTGAGTCCCAGGGTCAGCCCCAGCATTTT
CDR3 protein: CAISESQGQPQHF

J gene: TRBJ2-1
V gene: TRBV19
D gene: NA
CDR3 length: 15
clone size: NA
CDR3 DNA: TGTGCCAGTAGTTCTGGCAGGGCACCAAACAATGAGCAGTTCTTC
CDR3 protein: CASSSGRAPNNEQFF

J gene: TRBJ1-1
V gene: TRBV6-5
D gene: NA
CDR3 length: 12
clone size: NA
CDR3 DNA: TGTGCCAGCAGTAGGGGGGGCACTGAAGCTTTCTTT
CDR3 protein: CASSRGGTEAFF

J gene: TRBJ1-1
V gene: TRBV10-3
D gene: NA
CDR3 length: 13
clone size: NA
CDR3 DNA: TGTGCCATCAGTGGTTCAGGGTTACCTGAAGCTTTCTTT
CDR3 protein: CAISGSGLPEAFF

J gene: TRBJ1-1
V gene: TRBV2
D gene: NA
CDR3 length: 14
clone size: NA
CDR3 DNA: TGTGCCAGCAGTTTCACCAGGGTTATGACTGAAGCTTTCTTT
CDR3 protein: CASSFTRVMTEAFF

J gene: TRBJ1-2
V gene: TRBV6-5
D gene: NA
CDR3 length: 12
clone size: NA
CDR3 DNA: TGTGCCAGCTGGGGACTTCAATATGGCTACACCTTC
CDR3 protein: CASWGLQYGYTF

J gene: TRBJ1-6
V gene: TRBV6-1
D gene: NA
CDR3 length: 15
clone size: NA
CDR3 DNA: TGTGCCAGCAGTGGCAGGGCTGGCTATAATTCACCCCTCCACTTT
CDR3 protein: CASSGRAGYNSPLHF

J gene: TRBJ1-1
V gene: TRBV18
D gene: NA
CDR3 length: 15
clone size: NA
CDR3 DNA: TGTGCCAGCTCACCCCCCCAGACATACTCTACTGAAGCTTTCTTT
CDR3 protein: CASSPPQTYSTEAFF

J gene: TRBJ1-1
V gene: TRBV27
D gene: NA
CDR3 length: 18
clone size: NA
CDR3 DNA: TGTGCCAGCAGTACGCGTCGGCACGGGAGAGGGTTGAACACTGAAGCTTTCTTT
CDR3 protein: CASSTRRHGRGLNTEAFF

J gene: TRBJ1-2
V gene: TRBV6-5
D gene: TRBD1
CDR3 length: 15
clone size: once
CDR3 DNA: TGTGCCAGCAGTTACTCGAGGACAGGTTCGAATGGCTACACCTTC
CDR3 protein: CASSYSRTGSNGYTF

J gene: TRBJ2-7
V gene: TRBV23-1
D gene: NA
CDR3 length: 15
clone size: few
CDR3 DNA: TGCGCCAGGGGGCAGGGGGGTGACAGTAGATCCGAGCAGTACTTC
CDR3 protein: CARGQGGDSRSEQYF

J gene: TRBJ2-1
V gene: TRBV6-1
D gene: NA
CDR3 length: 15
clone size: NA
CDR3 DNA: TGTGCCAGCAGTGAAGGCGTCACCGACTACAATGAGCAGTTCTTC
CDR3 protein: CASSEGVTDYNEQFF